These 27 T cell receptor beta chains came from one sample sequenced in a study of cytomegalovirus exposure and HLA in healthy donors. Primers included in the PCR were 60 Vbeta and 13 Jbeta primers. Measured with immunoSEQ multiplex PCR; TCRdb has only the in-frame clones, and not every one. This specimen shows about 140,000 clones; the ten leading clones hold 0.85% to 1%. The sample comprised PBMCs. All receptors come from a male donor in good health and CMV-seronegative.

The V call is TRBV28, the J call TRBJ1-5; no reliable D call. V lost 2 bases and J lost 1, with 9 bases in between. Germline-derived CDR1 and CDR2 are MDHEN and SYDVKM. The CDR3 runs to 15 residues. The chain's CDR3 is CASSLGPKSNQPQHF. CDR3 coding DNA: TGTGCCAGCAGTTTAGGGCCAAAGAGCAATCAGCCCCAGCATTTT.

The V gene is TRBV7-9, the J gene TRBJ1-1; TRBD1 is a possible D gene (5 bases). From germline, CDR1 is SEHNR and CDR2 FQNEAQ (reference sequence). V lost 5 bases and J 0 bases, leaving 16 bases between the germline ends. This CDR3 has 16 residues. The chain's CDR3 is CASSLLGAGMNTEAFF. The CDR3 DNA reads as TGTGCCAGCAGCCTCCTCGGGGCGGGGATGAACACTGAAGCTTTCTTT.

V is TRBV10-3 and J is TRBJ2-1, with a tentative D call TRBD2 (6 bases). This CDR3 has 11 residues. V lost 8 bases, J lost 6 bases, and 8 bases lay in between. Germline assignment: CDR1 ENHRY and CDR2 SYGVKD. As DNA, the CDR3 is TGTGCCATCGAAGCGGGCAATGAGCAGTTCTTC. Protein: CAIEAGNEQFF.

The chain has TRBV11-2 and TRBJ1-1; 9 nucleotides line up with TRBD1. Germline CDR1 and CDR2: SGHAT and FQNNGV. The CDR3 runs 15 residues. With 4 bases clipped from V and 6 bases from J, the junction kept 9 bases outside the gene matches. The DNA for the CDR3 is TGTGCCAGCAGCTCACTACAGGGGGCGCAGGCTGAAGCTTTCTTT. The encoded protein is CASSSLQGAQAEAFF.

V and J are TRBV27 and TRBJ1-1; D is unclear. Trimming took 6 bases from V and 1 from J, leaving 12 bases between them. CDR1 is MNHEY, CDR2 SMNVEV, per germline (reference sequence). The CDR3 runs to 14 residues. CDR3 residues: CASSLRFGNTEAFF. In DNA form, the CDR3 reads TGTGCCAGCAGCCTGAGGTTTGGGAACACTGAAGCTTTCTTT.

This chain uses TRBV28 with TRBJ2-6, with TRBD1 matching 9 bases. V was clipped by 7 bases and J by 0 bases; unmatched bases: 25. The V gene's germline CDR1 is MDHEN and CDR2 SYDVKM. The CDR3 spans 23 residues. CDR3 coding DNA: TGTGCCAGCACCCCGTCGCGGCGGGACAGGGCGTTTCATATCTCCTCTGGGGCCAACGTCCTGACTTTC. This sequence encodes CASTPSRRDRAFHISSGANVLTF.

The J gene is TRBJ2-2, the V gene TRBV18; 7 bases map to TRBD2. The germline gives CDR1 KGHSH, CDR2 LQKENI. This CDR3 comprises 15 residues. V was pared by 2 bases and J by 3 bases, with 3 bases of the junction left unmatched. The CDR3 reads CASSPTSAYTGELFF. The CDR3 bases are TGTGCCAGCTCACCAACTAGCGCTTACACCGGGGAGCTGTTTTTT.

This CDR3 is CASSSYDRGGYTF. In DNA, the CDR3 is TGTGCCAGCAGCTCCTACGACCGCGGAGGCTACACCTTC. The J gene is TRBJ1-2, the V gene TRBV5-6, with D hard to call. Germline V gene sequence: CDR1 SGHDT, CDR2 YYEEEE. The CDR3 has 13 residues. V lost 3 bases to trimming and J lost 8 bases, with 14 bases between them.

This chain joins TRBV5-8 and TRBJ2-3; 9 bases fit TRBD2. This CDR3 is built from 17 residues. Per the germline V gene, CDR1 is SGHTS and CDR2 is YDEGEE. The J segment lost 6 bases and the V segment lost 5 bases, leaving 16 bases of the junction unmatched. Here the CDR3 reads CASSFGSTSGSVDTQYF. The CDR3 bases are TGTGCCAGCAGTTTCGGGTCGACTAGCGGATCTGTGGATACGCAGTATTTT.

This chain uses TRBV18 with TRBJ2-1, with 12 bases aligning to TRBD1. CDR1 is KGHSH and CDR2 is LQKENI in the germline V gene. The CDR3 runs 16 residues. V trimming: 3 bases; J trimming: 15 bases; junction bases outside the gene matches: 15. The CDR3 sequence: CASSPGTGGAMSRLFF. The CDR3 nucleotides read TGTGCCAGCTCACCCGGGACAGGGGGCGCCATGAGTAGGTTGTTCTTC. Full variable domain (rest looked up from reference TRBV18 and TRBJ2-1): NAGVMQNPRHLVRRRGQEARLRCSPMKGHSHVYWYRQLPEEGLKFMVYLQKENIIDESGMPKERFSAEFPKEGPSILRIQQVVRGDSAAYFCASSPGTGGAMSRLFFGPGTRLTVL.

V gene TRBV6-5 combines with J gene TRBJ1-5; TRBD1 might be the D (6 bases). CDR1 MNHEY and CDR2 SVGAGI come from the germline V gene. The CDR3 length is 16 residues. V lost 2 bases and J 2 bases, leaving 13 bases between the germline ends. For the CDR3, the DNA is TGTGCCAGCAGTTACAAAAGGACAGAGCGCAATCAGCCCCAGCATTTT. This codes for CASSYKRTERNQPQHF.

The CDR3 sequence is CASSEAYDSYNEQFF. CDR3 nucleotides: TGTGCCAGCAGTGAAGCCTACGACAGCTACAATGAGCAGTTCTTC. V usage is TRBV25-1 and J usage is TRBJ2-1; D is perhaps TRBD1 (5 bases). V was clipped by 2 bases and J by 3 bases, with 11 bases between them. Germline CDR1 is MGHDK and CDR2 is SYGVNS. This CDR3 spans 15 amino acids.

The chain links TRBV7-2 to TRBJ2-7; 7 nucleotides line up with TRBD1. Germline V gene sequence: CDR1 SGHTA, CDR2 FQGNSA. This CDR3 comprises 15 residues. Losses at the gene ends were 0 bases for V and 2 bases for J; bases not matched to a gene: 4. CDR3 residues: CASSLAGQYAYEQYF. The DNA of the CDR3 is TGTGCCAGCAGCTTAGCGGGACAGTACGCCTACGAGCAGTACTTC.

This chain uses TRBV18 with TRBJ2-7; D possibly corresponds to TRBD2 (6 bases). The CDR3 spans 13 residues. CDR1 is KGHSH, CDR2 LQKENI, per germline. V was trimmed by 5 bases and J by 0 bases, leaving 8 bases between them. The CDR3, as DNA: TGTGCCAGCTCAGGACTAAGCTCCTACGAGCAGTACTTC. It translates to CASSGLSSYEQYF.

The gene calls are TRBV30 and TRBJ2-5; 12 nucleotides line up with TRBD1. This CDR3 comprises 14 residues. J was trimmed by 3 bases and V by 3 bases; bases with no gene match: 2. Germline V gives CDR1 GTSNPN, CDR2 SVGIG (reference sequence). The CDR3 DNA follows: TGTGCCTGGAGCGGGACAGGGGGCGAAGAGACCCAGTACTTC. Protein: CAWSGTGGEETQYF.

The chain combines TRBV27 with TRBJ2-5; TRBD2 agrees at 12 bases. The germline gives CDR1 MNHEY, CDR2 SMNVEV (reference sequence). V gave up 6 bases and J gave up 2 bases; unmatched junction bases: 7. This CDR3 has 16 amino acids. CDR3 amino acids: CASSEGLAGSQETQYF. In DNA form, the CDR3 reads TGTGCCAGCAGCGAAGGACTAGCGGGGTCACAAGAGACCCAGTACTTC.

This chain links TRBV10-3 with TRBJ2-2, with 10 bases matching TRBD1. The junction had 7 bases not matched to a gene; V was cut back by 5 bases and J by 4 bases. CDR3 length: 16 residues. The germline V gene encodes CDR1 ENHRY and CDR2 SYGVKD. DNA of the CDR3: TGTGCCATCAGTCCTGGGACAGGGGTTTCCACCGGGGAGCTGTTTTTT. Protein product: CAISPGTGVSTGELFF.

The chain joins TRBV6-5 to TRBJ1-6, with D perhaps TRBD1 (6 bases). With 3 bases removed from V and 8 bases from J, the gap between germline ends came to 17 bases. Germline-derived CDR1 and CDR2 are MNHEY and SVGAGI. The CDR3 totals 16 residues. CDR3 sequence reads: CASSYAGARTDSPLHF. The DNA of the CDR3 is TGTGCCAGCAGTTATGCGGGGGCCAGAACCGATTCACCCCTCCACTTT.

CDR3 in amino acids: CASSPRTATNEKLFF. The CDR3 region has the DNA TGTGCCAGCAGCCCTAGAACCGCAACTAATGAAAAACTGTTTTTT. The chain joins TRBV7-2 to TRBJ1-4, with D hard to call. Germline-derived CDR1 and CDR2 are SGHTA and FQGNSA. The CDR3 totals 15 residues. V was shortened by 5 bases and J by 0 bases, with 10 bases between the two germline ends.

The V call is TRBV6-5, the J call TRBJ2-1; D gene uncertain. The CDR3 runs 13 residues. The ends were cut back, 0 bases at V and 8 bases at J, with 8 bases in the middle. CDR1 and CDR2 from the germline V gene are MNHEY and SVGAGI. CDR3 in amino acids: CASSYSSADEQFF. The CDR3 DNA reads TGTGCCAGCAGTTACTCTTCGGCGGATGAGCAGTTCTTC.

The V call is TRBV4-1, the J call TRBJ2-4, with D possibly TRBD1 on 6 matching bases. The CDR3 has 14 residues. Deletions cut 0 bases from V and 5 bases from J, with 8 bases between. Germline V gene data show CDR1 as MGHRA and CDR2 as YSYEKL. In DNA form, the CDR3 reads TGCGCCAGCAGCCAAGATCCAGGGGAAAACATTCAGTACTTC. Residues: CASSQDPGENIQYF.

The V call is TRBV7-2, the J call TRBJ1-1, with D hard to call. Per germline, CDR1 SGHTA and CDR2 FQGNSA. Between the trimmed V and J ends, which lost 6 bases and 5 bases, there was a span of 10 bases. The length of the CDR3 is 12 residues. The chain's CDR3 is CASRPGITEAFF. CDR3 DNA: TGTGCCAGCAGACCCGGGATAACTGAAGCTTTCTTT.

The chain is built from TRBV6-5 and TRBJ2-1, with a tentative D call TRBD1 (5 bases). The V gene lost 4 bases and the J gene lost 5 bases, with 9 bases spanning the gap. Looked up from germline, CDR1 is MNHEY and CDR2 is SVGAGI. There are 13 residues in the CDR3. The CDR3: CASSWTSNNEQFF. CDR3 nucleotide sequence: TGTGCCAGCAGTTGGACAAGCAACAATGAGCAGTTCTTC.

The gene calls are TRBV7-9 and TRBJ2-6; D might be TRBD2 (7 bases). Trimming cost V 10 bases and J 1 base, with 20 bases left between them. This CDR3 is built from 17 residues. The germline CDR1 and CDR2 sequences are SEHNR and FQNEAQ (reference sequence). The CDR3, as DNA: TGTGCCACCAACTGGGGGGGGCCAAAATCTGGGGCCAACGTCCTGACTTTC. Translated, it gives CATNWGGPKSGANVLTF.

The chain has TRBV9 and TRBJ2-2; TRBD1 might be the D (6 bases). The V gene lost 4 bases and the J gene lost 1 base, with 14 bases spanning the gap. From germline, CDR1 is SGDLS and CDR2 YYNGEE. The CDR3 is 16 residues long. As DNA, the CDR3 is TGTGCCAGCAGCTTCACTGGACAGATGAACACCGGGGAGCTGTTTTTT. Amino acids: CASSFTGQMNTGELFF.

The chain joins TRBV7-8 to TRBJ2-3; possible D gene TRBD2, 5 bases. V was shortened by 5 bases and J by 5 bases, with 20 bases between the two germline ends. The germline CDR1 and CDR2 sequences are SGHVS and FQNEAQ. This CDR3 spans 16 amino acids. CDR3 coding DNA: TGTGCCAGCAGCCTTCGTGAGGCGGGTGGGGAAGATACGCAGTATTTT. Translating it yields CASSLREAGGEDTQYF.

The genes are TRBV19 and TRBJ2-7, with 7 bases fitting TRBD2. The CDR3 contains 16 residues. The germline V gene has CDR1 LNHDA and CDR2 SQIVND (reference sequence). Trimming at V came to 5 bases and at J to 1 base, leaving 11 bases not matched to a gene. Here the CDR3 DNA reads TGTGCCAGTAGTGCCCTAAAAGCGGGGAAGTCCTACGAGCAGTACTTC. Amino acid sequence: CASSALKAGKSYEQYF. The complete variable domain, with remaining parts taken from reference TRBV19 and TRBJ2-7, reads DGGITQSPKYLFRKEGQNVTLSCEQNLNHDAMYWYRQDPGQGLRLIYYSQIVNDFQKGDIAEGYSVSREKKESFPLTVTSAQKNPTAFYLCASSALKAGKSYEQYFGPGTRLTVT.